Detailed here is one TCR beta chain. At the DNA level, this CDR3 is encoded by other sequences in the same sample as well. The donors, healthy adults who were HIV-negative, had experienced no recent acute infections or vaccinations. Splitting of CD4+ cells produced CD45RA+ naive and CD45RA-negative memory subsets. This entry comes from a study of shared clonotypes between healthy human individuals. Sequencing was performed with immunoSEQ multiplex PCR; in TCRdb, only in-frame clones are kept and a portion is missing. The table records about 1 million clones, about 80% of them present only once. The origin of this receptor is a man between 18 and 35 years old in good health. Sequencing used memory CD4+ T cells sorted from blood. Subset here: CD45RA-negative fraction.

The CDR3 DNA is TGTGCCAGCTCGGAGCTAGCGGGGTCAAATACGCAGTATTTT. Translating gives CASSELAGSNTQYF. The rearrangement links TRBV6-5 to TRBJ2-3; 9 bases are a match to TRBD2. The CDR3 runs 14 residues. CDR1 is MNHEY and CDR2 is SVGAGI in the germline V gene. J lost 7 bases, V lost 8 bases, and 10 bases had no gene match.